These 27 T cell receptor beta chains originate from one sample sequenced in a study of metastatic and nonmetastatic thyroid tumors. Patients were all untreated before their thyroid surgery. TCRdb recomputed clones from the PCR reads via MiXCR. There are tens of thousands of clones in the sample; around a sixth occur only once, and just under 7% lies in the top ten. Sequencing input: blood. The source is a female donor with papillary thyroid cancer or a benign thyroid nodule (not recorded which). Some clones in this sample may be carry-over from other donors' samples.

In this sample, this clone turned up many times. This rearrangement joins TRBV30 to TRBJ1-5; 10 bases are a match to TRBD1. Germline V gene data show CDR1 as GTSNPN and CDR2 as SVGIG (reference sequence). Trimming at V came to 0 bases and at J to 1 base, leaving 3 bases not matched to a gene. CDR3 size: 16 residues. The CDR3 spells CAWSVGTGDSNQPQHF. Here the CDR3 DNA reads TGTGCCTGGAGTGTCGGGACAGGGGACAGCAATCAGCCCCAGCATTTT.

This clone was detected only a few times. The chain links TRBV28 to TRBJ1-1; TRBD1 aligns across 9 bases. V trimming: 8 bases; J trimming: 5 bases; junction bases outside the gene matches: 12. Germline CDR1 and CDR2: MDHEN and SYDVKM. The CDR3 covers 15 residues. The CDR3 region has the DNA TGTGCCAGCGATGTCCCTGGGACAGGGTTAACTGAAGCTTTCTTT. Its translation: CASDVPGTGLTEAFF. Complete variable domain (other parts from reference TRBV28 and TRBJ1-1): DVKVTQSSRYLVKRTGEKVFLECVQDMDHENMFWYRQDPGLGLRLIYFSYDVKMKEKGDIPEGYSVSREKKERFSLILESASTNQTSMYLCASDVPGTGLTEAFFGQGTRLTVV.

This clone was seen ten or more times. The rearrangement links TRBV6-1 to TRBJ1-4; 9 nucleotides align to TRBD1. This CDR3 has 18 amino acids. CDR1 is MNHNS, CDR2 SASEGT, per germline. V trimming: 3 bases; J trimming: 3 bases; junction bases outside the gene matches: 11. The CDR3 loop is CASSDRTGQGFANEKLFF. The CDR3 nucleotides read TGTGCCAGCAGTGATCGGACGGGACAGGGCTTTGCTAATGAAAAACTGTTTTTT.

This clone has more than one count but fewer than ten. CDR3 in DNA: TGTGCCAGCAGTTTAGAGGGGGGCTCCGGGCGCACTTTCTTT. It codes for CASSLEGGSGRTFF. The chain combines TRBV12-3 or TRBV12-4 with TRBJ1-1, with D perhaps TRBD1 (6 bases). Trimming cost V 1 base and J 12 bases, with 18 bases left between them. The CDR3 runs 14 residues.

The table lists this clone with many counts. V and J are TRBV4-2 and TRBJ2-7, with 7 bases matching TRBD2. V trimming: 0 bases; J trimming: 2 bases; junction bases outside the gene matches: 7. Germline-derived CDR1 and CDR2 are LGHNA and YNFKEQ. The CDR3 extends over 16 amino acids. The CDR3 DNA reads TGTGCCAGCAGCCAAGATTGGCTAGCGGTTGCCTACGAGCAGTACTTC. It is translated as CASSQDWLAVAYEQYF.

A few counts support this clone. V gene TRBV24-1 combines with J gene TRBJ2-3; TRBD2 aligns across 7 bases. CDR3 size: 13 residues. V trimming: 10 bases; J trimming: 2 bases; junction bases outside the gene matches: 5. CDR1 and CDR2 (germline): KGHDR, SFDVKD. The CDR3 protein is CATASGATDTQYF. CDR3 in DNA: TGTGCCACGGCTAGCGGCGCCACAGATACGCAGTATTTT.

This clone has more than one count but fewer than ten. This sequence joins TRBV5-1 and TRBJ1-1; D perhaps matches TRBD1 (6 bases). With 1 base removed from V and 1 base from J, the gap between germline ends came to 11 bases. CDR1 and CDR2 (germline): SGHRS, YFSETQ. CDR3 length equals 15 residues. CDR3: CASSLFTGKNTEAFF. The CDR3 DNA reads TGCGCCAGCAGCTTGTTCACAGGGAAGAACACTGAAGCTTTCTTT.

This clone was observed many times. The rearrangement uses TRBV19 and TRBJ1-5; TRBD1 matches at 7 bases. Germline V CDR1 and CDR2: LNHDA, SQIVND (reference sequence). V was pared by 3 bases and J by 13 bases, with 12 bases of the junction left unmatched. The CDR3 runs to 14 residues. Written as DNA, the CDR3 is TGTGCCAGTAGTATGTCCCGGGACAGTTTTGGGCAGCATTTT. Translating gives CASSMSRDSFGQHF.

At least ten counts were recorded for this clone. The chain combines TRBV9 with TRBJ2-3, with D perhaps matching TRBD1 or TRBD2 (5 bases each). The germline gives CDR1 SGDLS, CDR2 YYNGEE. V gave up 2 bases and J gave up 2 bases, with 12 bases separating them. The CDR3 has 15 residues. The DNA of the CDR3 is TGTGCCAGCAGCGTCGGGGCGGCAGTCACAGATACGCAGTATTTT. Amino acid sequence: CASSVGAAVTDTQYF. Combining the CDR3 with reference TRBV9 and TRBJ2-3 gives the whole variable domain DSGVTQTPKHLITATGQRVTLRCSPRSGDLSVYWYQQSLDQGLQFLIQYYNGEERAKGNILERFSAQQFPDLHSELNLSSLELGDSALYFCASSVGAAVTDTQYFGPGTRLTVL.

On this clone itself: One junction end does not reproduce the germline sequence, and a read error may be involved. This chain uses TRBV9 with TRBJ2-3; D is perhaps TRBD2 (5 bases). Germline V gene lookup returns CDR1 SGDLS and CDR2 YYNGEE. The CDR3 sequence is 15 residues long. CDR3 loop: CASSVAAVGTDTQYF. The CDR3 DNA is TGTGCCAGTAGCGTAGCAGCAGTGGGCACAGATACGCAGTATTTT.

This clone was recorded many times. The chain combines TRBV7-2 with TRBJ2-3; 10 bases align to TRBD1. V trimming: 5 bases; J trimming: 7 bases; junction bases outside the gene matches: 6. Germline V lookup: CDR1 SGHTA, CDR2 FQGNSA. This CDR3 contains 14 residues. The CDR3 DNA sequence: TGTGCCAGCAGCCCCGGGACAGGGGTGAATACGCAGTATTTT. Translating gives CASSPGTGVNTQYF.

Many counts were recorded for this clone. This chain joins TRBV7-2 and TRBJ2-7; the match to TRBD2 covers 7 bases. V lost 7 bases to trimming and J lost 2 bases; unmatched junction nucleotides: 5. The CDR3 sequence is 13 residues long. Germline CDR1 reads SGHTA; CDR2 reads FQGNSA. The CDR3 DNA sequence: TGTGCCAGCACCCCGGGGACTACCTACGAGCAGTACTTC. Amino acid sequence: CASTPGTTYEQYF.

The chain employs TRBV5-4 and TRBJ1-1; no definite D call. V lost 0 bases to trimming and J lost 1 base, with 10 bases between them. CDR1 is SGHNT, CDR2 YYREEE, per germline (reference sequence). The CDR3 length is 15 residues. CDR3 loop: CASSLVGRGNTEAFF. The CDR3 nucleotides read TGTGCCAGCAGCTTGGTAGGACGGGGGAACACTGAAGCTTTCTTT.

This clone has ten or more counts. The junction departs from germline at one end; a sequencing error may be responsible. The chain combines TRBV20-1 with TRBJ1-3, with 7 bases matching TRBD1. Germline CDR1 and CDR2: DFQATT and SNEGSKA (reference sequence). The CDR3 is 13 residues long. In nucleotides, the CDR3 is TGCAGTGCTAGAGATACAGGGGAAAACGCCATATATTTT. Translation: CSARDTGENAIYF.

Only a few counts were recorded for this clone. This chain connects TRBV30 to TRBJ2-1; 14 nucleotides agree with TRBD2. Germline CDR1 reads GTSNPN; CDR2 reads SVGIG (reference sequence). The CDR3 runs to 16 residues. J lost 7 bases, V lost 0 bases, and 5 bases had no gene match. The CDR3 sequence: CAWSVLGTSGSNEQFF. For the CDR3, the DNA is TGTGCCTGGAGTGTACTCGGGACTAGCGGGAGTAATGAGCAGTTCTTC.

The chain joins TRBV7-8 to TRBJ2-2; 9 nucleotides align to TRBD2. Losses at the gene ends were 4 bases for V and 6 bases for J; bases not matched to a gene: 12. This CDR3 spans 17 amino acids. Per the germline V gene, CDR1 is SGHVS and CDR2 is FQNEAQ. This chain's CDR3 is CASSSVTSGIKAGELFF. In DNA, the CDR3 is TGTGCCAGCAGCTCTGTGACTAGCGGAATCAAGGCCGGGGAGCTGTTTTTT.

This clone was seen a few times. The chain is built from TRBV12-3 or TRBV12-4 and TRBJ2-5; no reliable D call. Trimming cost V 3 bases and J 5 bases, with 7 bases left between them. The CDR3 is made up of 12 amino acids. The CDR3 reads CASSFDGETQYF. CDR3 nucleotides: TGTGCCAGCAGTTTCGATGGGGAGACCCAGTACTTC.

This clone was recorded many times. The chain is built from TRBV3-1 and TRBJ2-1; D gene ambiguous. Trimming removed 3 bases at V and 7 bases at J, with 13 bases between. CDR1 is LGHDT and CDR2 is YNNKEL in the germline V gene (reference sequence). The CDR3 runs 14 residues. CDR3 protein: CASSHAEGRNEQFF. CDR3 coding DNA: TGTGCCAGCAGCCACGCGGAAGGGCGAAATGAGCAGTTCTTC.

This clone was found many times. The junction departs from germline at one end; a sequencing error may be responsible. The genes are TRBV11-2 and TRBJ2-3, with 9 bases matching TRBD2. Germline V CDR1 and CDR2: SGHAT, FQNNGV. The CDR3 has 16 residues. As DNA, the CDR3 is TGTGCCAGCAGCCCCCCGGGACTAGCAAGCACAGATACGCAGTGTTTT. Amino acid sequence: CASSPPGLASTDTQCF.

Notes on this clone: One end of the junction is discordant with germline, which a read error may explain. The chain has TRBV11-2 and TRBJ2-1; D is possibly TRBD1 (5 bases). Germline CDR1 and CDR2: SGHAT and FQNNGV. CDR3 size: 15 residues. Here the CDR3 DNA reads TGTGCCGGCAGCTTAGGACAAAGATCCTACAATGAGCAGTTCTTC. This translates into CAGSLGQRSYNEQFF.

At least ten counts were recorded for this clone. The chain couples TRBV6-4 to TRBJ2-7; 7 bases line up with TRBD1. The germline V gene has CDR1 MRHNA and CDR2 SNTAGT. J gave up 4 bases and V 7 bases, and 4 bases lay outside the gene matches. CDR3 length equals 12 residues. The CDR3 region is CASNMTGYEQYF. CDR3 in DNA: TGTGCCAGCAATATGACAGGGTACGAGCAGTACTTC.

The table lists this clone with many counts. The chain recombines TRBV6-1 with TRBJ1-5; unclear D gene. CDR1 MNHNS and CDR2 SASEGT come from the germline V gene. V shed 5 bases and J shed 2 bases, with 10 bases lying between them. The CDR3 spans 14 residues. The CDR3 region has the DNA TGTGCCAGCAGTCACCTCCAAGGCAATCAGCCCCAGCATTTT. Protein: CASSHLQGNQPQHF.

At least ten counts were recorded for this clone. The genes are TRBV28 and TRBJ1-6; no reliable D call. Trimming pared 1 base from V and 6 bases from J, leaving 1 base between. In germline, CDR1 is MDHEN, CDR2 SYDVKM. The CDR3 loop spans 12 amino acids. The CDR3 DNA reads TGTGCCAGCAGTTTATCTAATTCACCCCTCCACTTT. As protein: CASSLSNSPLHF.

This clone showed up many times. The rearrangement uses TRBV5-1 and TRBJ2-1; D call uncertain. Germline V CDR1 and CDR2: SGHRS, YFSETQ. The CDR3 is made up of 13 amino acids. V was shortened by 3 bases and J by 1 base, with 5 bases between the two germline ends. The CDR3 reads CASSSGSYNEQFF. CDR3 coding DNA: TGCGCCAGCAGCTCAGGTTCCTACAATGAGCAGTTCTTC.

This clone occurred many times. V gene TRBV19 combines with J gene TRBJ1-1; 8 positions match TRBD1. Germline V gives CDR1 LNHDA, CDR2 SQIVND (reference sequence). The ends lost 8 bases at V and 5 bases at J; junction bases unmatched: 10. CDR3 length: 14 residues. For the CDR3, the DNA is TGTGCCAGTCAAGACACAGGGGGAGATACTGAAGCTTTCTTT. Its translation is CASQDTGGDTEAFF.

The V and J genes are TRBV11-2 and TRBJ2-1, with D possibly matching TRBD2 (5 bases). Germline V CDR1 and CDR2: SGHAT, FQNNGV. The CDR3 contains 14 residues. Trimming removed 1 base at V and 13 bases at J, with 17 bases between. In DNA, the CDR3 is TGTGCCAGCAGCTTAGGGTGGGCGGTAGCGCAACAGTTCTTC. The encoded protein is CASSLGWAVAQQFF.

This clone was recorded many times. The V gene is TRBV7-2, the J gene TRBJ2-4, with a possible D match to TRBD1 (6 bases). Germline loops: CDR1 SGHTA, CDR2 FQGNSA. Trimming took 6 bases from V and 2 from J, leaving 17 bases between them. This CDR3 has 16 amino acids. The CDR3 here is CASRVTPRGSKNIQYF. The CDR3 DNA reads TGTGCCAGCAGGGTAACCCCGAGGGGGTCCAAAAACATTCAGTACTTC.